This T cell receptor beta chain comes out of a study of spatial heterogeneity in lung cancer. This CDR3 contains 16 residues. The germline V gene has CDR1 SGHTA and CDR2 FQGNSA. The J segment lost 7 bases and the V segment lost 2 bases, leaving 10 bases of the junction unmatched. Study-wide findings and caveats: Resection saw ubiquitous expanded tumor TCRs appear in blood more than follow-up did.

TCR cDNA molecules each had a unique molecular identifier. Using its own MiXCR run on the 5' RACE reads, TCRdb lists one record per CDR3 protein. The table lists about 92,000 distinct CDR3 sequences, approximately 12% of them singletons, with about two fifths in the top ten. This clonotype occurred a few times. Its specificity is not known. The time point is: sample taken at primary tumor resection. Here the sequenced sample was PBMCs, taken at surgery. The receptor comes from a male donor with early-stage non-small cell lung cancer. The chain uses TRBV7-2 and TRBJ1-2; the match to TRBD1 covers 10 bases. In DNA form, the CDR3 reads TGTGCCAGCAGCTTAAGGGAGAGAGGGACAGGGGTTGGCTACACCTTC. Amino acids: CASSLRERGTGVGYTF. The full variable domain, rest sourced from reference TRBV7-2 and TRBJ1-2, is GAGVSQSPSNKVTEKGKDVELRCDPISGHTALYWYRQSLGQGLEFLIYFQGNSAPDKSGLPSDRFSAERTGGSVSTLTIQRTQQEDSAVYLCASSLRERGTGVGYTFGSGTRLTVV.